One sample yielded the 27 T cell receptor beta chains listed below, sequenced in a study of cytomegalovirus exposure and HLA in healthy donors. Vbeta (60) and Jbeta (13) primers were used in the PCR. Data came from immunoSEQ multiplex PCR; TCRdb stores just in-frame clones and leaves some out. The sample records some 270,000 clones, 75% to 90% being singletons. What was sequenced was PBMCs. These receptors came from a girl aged 2 to 9 in good health and CMV-seronegative.

The genes are TRBV29-1 and TRBJ1-1; D ambiguous. Germline lookup yields CDR1 SQVTM and CDR2 ANQGSEA. CDR3 length: 10 residues. Trimming removed 6 bases at V and 3 bases at J, with 5 bases between. This CDR3 reads CSVAYTEAFF. CDR3 DNA: TGCAGCGTGGCCTACACTGAAGCTTTCTTT.

In its sample, this clone was seen once. V is TRBV28 and J is TRBJ1-2; a weak D match, TRBD1 (5 bases). Germline-derived CDR1 and CDR2 are MDHEN and SYDVKM. Deletions cut 7 bases from V and 4 bases from J, with 13 bases between. CDR3 length equals 13 residues. CDR3 nucleotides: TGTGCCAGCACCGACGGGGGACGCTATGGCTACACCTTC. Translation: CASTDGGRYGYTF.

This clone was observed a handful of times. V is TRBV25-1 and J is TRBJ1-2, with D possibly being TRBD1 (5 bases). The V gene's germline CDR1 is MGHDK and CDR2 SYGVNS. Trimming took off 7 bases at V and 4 bases at J, with 10 bases between the two ends. This CDR3 contains 12 residues. CDR3 protein: CASNTGPYGYTF. CDR3 nucleotide sequence: TGTGCCAGCAATACAGGACCCTATGGCTACACCTTC.

CDR3 coding DNA: TGCGCCAGCAGCCAAGACAGGGATACCTACGAGCAGTACTTC. This encodes CASSQDRDTYEQYF. J is TRBJ2-7 and V is TRBV4-1; tentative D call: TRBD1 (5 bases). The V gene's germline CDR1 is MGHRA and CDR2 YSYEKL. V dropped 0 bases and J dropped 2 bases, with 8 bases sitting between them. The CDR3 covers 14 residues.

The gene calls are TRBV7-2 and TRBJ2-5; D is possibly TRBD2 (6 bases). The CDR3 length is 15 residues. Germline V gene lookup returns CDR1 SGHTA and CDR2 FQGNSA. Deletions cut 2 bases from V and 0 bases from J, with 10 bases between. CDR3 in DNA: TGTGCCAGCAGCTTAAGCGGGCGGTACCAAGAGACCCAGTACTTC. Amino acids: CASSLSGRYQETQYF.

The chain recombines TRBV19 with TRBJ2-3, with a possible D match to TRBD2 (6 bases). V was pared by 4 bases and J by 3 bases, with 17 bases between. Germline CDR1 is LNHDA and CDR2 is SQIVND (reference sequence). This CDR3 has 16 residues. The CDR3 DNA reads TGTGCCAGTAGTACCTCGGTTGGAGGGCCAACAGATACGCAGTATTTT. Amino acid sequence: CASSTSVGGPTDTQYF.

This chain joins TRBV9 and TRBJ2-3; the D gene is possibly TRBD1 (6 bases). The germline V gene has CDR1 SGDLS and CDR2 YYNGEE. V was shortened by 0 bases and J by 5 bases, with 13 bases between the two germline ends. The CDR3 runs to 15 residues. CDR3 coding DNA: TGTGCCAGCAGCGTAGGAGGGCAGGGGAAAGATACGCAGTATTTT. Protein product: CASSVGGQGKDTQYF.

V and J are TRBV10-2 and TRBJ2-5, with 13 bases lining up with TRBD2. V gave up 6 bases and J gave up 3 bases; unmatched junction bases: 1. CDR1 and CDR2 from the germline V gene are WSHSY and SAAADI. The CDR3 sequence is 14 residues long. The CDR3 DNA reads TGCGCCAGCAGACTAGCGGGAGGGGAAGAGACCCAGTACTTC. Amino acids: CASRLAGGEETQYF.

The gene calls are TRBV2 and TRBJ1-4, with TRBD1 identical over 7 bases. The V gene end was trimmed by 6 bases and the J gene end by 10 bases; junction bases not matched to a gene: 8. This CDR3 contains 13 residues. Germline CDR1 reads SNHLY; CDR2 reads FYNNEI. The CDR3: CASSGTGDRKLFF. The CDR3 nucleotides read TGTGCCAGCAGCGGAACAGGGGATCGAAAACTGTTTTTT.

The V and J genes are TRBV6-1 and TRBJ1-4; D gene ambiguous. The CDR3 totals 15 residues. Trimming shortened V by 6 bases and J by 7 bases, and 18 bases separated the two germline ends. The germline gives CDR1 MNHNS, CDR2 SASEGT. CDR3 nucleotides: TGTGCCAGCAGGGAACGACACGCCGGAGGTGAAAAACTGTTTTTT. As protein: CASRERHAGGEKLFF.

This chain uses TRBV28 with TRBJ1-5, with 8 bases identical to TRBD1. Germline V gene lookup returns CDR1 MDHEN and CDR2 SYDVKM. CDR3 size: 14 residues. J was trimmed by 2 bases and V by 8 bases; bases with no gene match: 5. CDR3 protein: CASQPTGGNQPQHF. The CDR3 DNA reads TGTGCCAGCCAGCCGACAGGGGGCAATCAGCCCCAGCATTTT.

This chain uses TRBV7-6 with TRBJ2-1; a possible D gene is TRBD2 (7 bases). The germline V gene encodes CDR1 SGHVS and CDR2 FNYEAQ. V lost 5 bases and J 4 bases, leaving 18 bases between the germline ends. The CDR3 spans 16 residues. CDR3 amino acids: CASSVTGGSVYNEQFF. CDR3 nucleotide sequence: TGTGCCAGCAGCGTGACGGGGGGCTCTGTATACAATGAGCAGTTCTTC.

The V gene is TRBV2, the J gene TRBJ1-1; D is unresolved. The CDR3 totals 13 residues. V was trimmed by 1 base and J by 5 bases, leaving 8 bases between them. In germline, CDR1 is SNHLY, CDR2 FYNNEI. The DNA of the CDR3 is TGTGCCAGCAGTGAAGACAAATTGACTGAAGCTTTCTTT. Amino acid sequence: CASSEDKLTEAFF.

The V call is TRBV19, the J call TRBJ1-5; 7 bases are shared with TRBD1. With 7 bases clipped from V and 6 bases from J, the junction kept 6 bases outside the gene matches. This CDR3 region has 13 residues. CDR1 LNHDA and CDR2 SQIVND come from the germline V gene (reference sequence). The CDR3 nucleotides are TGTGCCAGTACGATACAGGGGCGTCAGCCCCAGCATTTT. This sequence encodes CASTIQGRQPQHF.

This chain links TRBV6-5 with TRBJ2-7; tentatively, D is TRBD2 (6 bases). There are 13 residues in the CDR3. Germline CDR1 is MNHEY and CDR2 is SVGAGI. Deletions cut 11 bases from V and 0 bases from J, with 14 bases between. The CDR3 here is CAVEGRSSYEQYF. The CDR3 DNA reads TGTGCCGTTGAGGGGAGGAGCTCCTACGAGCAGTACTTC.

The chain couples TRBV27 to TRBJ2-1; TRBD2 might be the D (6 bases). Trimming left V 3 bases short and J 7 bases short, with 7 bases between. The germline gives CDR1 MNHEY, CDR2 SMNVEV (reference sequence). The CDR3 runs 12 residues. For the CDR3, the DNA is TGTGCCAGCAGTTTTCGGGGGAATGAGCAGTTCTTC. Translation gives CASSFRGNEQFF.

V is TRBV5-1 and J is TRBJ1-1; 8 bases are shared with TRBD1. The CDR3 is made up of 14 amino acids. Unmatched junction bases numbered 3, after V lost 5 bases and J lost 0 bases. Germline-derived CDR1 and CDR2 are SGHRS and YFSETQ. The CDR3 spells CASSPTGVNTEAFF. The CDR3 DNA reads TGCGCCAGCAGTCCGACAGGGGTGAACACTGAAGCTTTCTTT.

V and J are TRBV15 and TRBJ2-6, with D uncertain. Trimming removed 1 base at V and 0 bases at J, with 16 bases between. The CDR3 contains 19 residues. CDR1 LNHNV and CDR2 YYDKDF come from the germline V gene (reference sequence). Here the CDR3 reads CATSRGPSLIGSGANVLTF. The CDR3 DNA follows: TGTGCCACCAGCAGAGGTCCTTCCCTTATCGGCTCTGGGGCCAACGTCCTGACTTTC. Together with reference TRBV15 and TRBJ2-6, the CDR3 gives the full variable domain: DAMVIQNPRYQVTQFGKPVTLSCSQTLNHNVMYWYQQKSSQAPKLLFHYYDKDFNNEADTPDNFQSRRPNTSFCFLDIRSPGLGDTAMYLCATSRGPSLIGSGANVLTFGAGSRLTVL.

The chain is built from TRBV7-2 and TRBJ2-3; D gene uncertain. The germline V and J ends were trimmed by 5 bases and 3 bases, with 6 bases remaining between them. Germline V gives CDR1 SGHTA, CDR2 FQGNSA. The CDR3 runs 12 residues. The CDR3 sequence is CASSPRTDTQYF. The CDR3 coding sequence is TGTGCCAGCAGCCCCCGTACAGATACGCAGTATTTT.

The rearrangement joins TRBV7-8 to TRBJ2-6, with 9 bases identical to TRBD2. CDR3 length: 19 amino acids. V lost 6 bases, J lost 0 bases, and 12 bases stayed unmatched. CDR1 is SGHVS, CDR2 FQNEAQ, per germline. The CDR3 bases are TGTGCCAGCAGGGGCGGTAGCGGGGGACGTACCTCTGGGGCCAACGTCCTGACTTTC. It yields the protein CASRGGSGGRTSGANVLTF.

CDR3 coding DNA: TGTGCCAGCAGCCTCCTCGGTCCCGCTAATGAAAAACTGTTTTTT. Protein product: CASSLLGPANEKLFF. The gene calls are TRBV11-2 and TRBJ1-4, with D hard to call. Germline V gives CDR1 SGHAT, CDR2 FQNNGV. The CDR3 length is 15 residues. Trimming took off 5 bases at V and 3 bases at J, with 13 bases between the two ends.

Note on this clone: The germline gene is not matched at one end of the junction; a read error may be the cause. Here the CDR3 DNA reads TGTTCCAGCAGCGAAGCGGGAGTCGCTAACAATGAGCAGTTCTTC. It codes for CSSSEAGVANNEQFF. This rearrangement joins TRBV7-9 to TRBJ2-1, with 8 bases identical to TRBD2. Per germline, CDR1 SEHNR and CDR2 FQNEAQ (reference sequence). This CDR3 region has 15 residues.

The rearrangement joins TRBV28 to TRBJ1-5; D remains unclear. The germline CDR1 and CDR2 sequences are MDHEN and SYDVKM. The CDR3 runs to 14 residues. Trimming took 3 bases from V and 4 from J, leaving 10 bases between them. The CDR3 region is CASSLVQWNQPQHF. In DNA form, the CDR3 reads TGTGCCAGCAGTTTGGTACAATGGAATCAGCCCCAGCATTTT.

The J gene is TRBJ2-7, the V gene TRBV7-2; the D gene is possibly TRBD2 (7 bases). CDR1 and CDR2 (germline): SGHTA, FQGNSA. The germline V and J ends were trimmed by 5 bases and 2 bases, with 25 bases remaining between them. The CDR3 runs to 18 residues. The CDR3: CASSPPDGGLFRTYEQYF. For the CDR3, the DNA is TGTGCCAGCAGCCCACCGGACGGGGGGCTTTTTCGAACCTACGAGCAGTACTTC.

The chain has TRBV18 and TRBJ2-3, with 7 nucleotides matching TRBD1. The V segment lost 6 bases and the J segment 2 bases; nucleotides outside the gene matches: 5. The CDR3 spans 14 residues. Germline assignment: CDR1 KGHSH and CDR2 LQKENI. CDR3 sequence (DNA): TGTGCCAGCTCCCAGGGGGTTCCCACAGATACGCAGTATTTT. Translated, it gives CASSQGVPTDTQYF.

CDR3 nucleotide sequence: TGTGCCAGCAGCTTTGTGCGGGAGCGGAACGAGCAGTACTTC. Its translation: CASSFVRERNEQYF. The gene calls are TRBV7-9 and TRBJ2-7; 7 bases are a match to TRBD2. Germline CDR1 reads SEHNR; CDR2 reads FQNEAQ (reference sequence). V shed 3 bases, J shed 5 bases, and the junction held 7 bases outside the gene matches. The CDR3 covers 14 residues. Complete variable domain (other parts from reference TRBV7-9 and TRBJ2-7): DTGVSQNPRHKITKRGQNVTFRCDPISEHNRLYWYRQTLGQGPEFLTYFQNEAQLEKSRLLSDRFSAERPKGSFSTLEIQRTEQGDSAMYLCASSFVRERNEQYFGPGTRLTVT.

Here the CDR3 reads CASSYRTAYEQYF. The CDR3 DNA sequence: TGTGCCAGCAGTTACCGGACAGCCTACGAGCAGTACTTC. The chain links TRBV6-5 to TRBJ2-7; perhaps TRBD1 as D (6 bases). The V end lost 2 bases, the J end lost 2 bases, and 7 bases lay between the germline ends. The CDR3 consists of 13 residues. The germline CDR1 and CDR2 sequences are MNHEY and SVGAGI.